A selection of T cell receptor beta chains follows, all from one sample in a study of cytomegalovirus exposure and HLA in healthy donors. TCRdb's table, derived via immunoSEQ multiplex PCR, lists solely in-frame clones and lacks some. The data show about 190,000 clones, 70% to 90% seen once. The specimen sequenced was PBMCs. The receptor set was obtained from a woman in her thirties in good health and CMV-seronegative. The CDR3 runs from the conserved cysteine through the conserved F or W. The D gene is left open where the match is weak. Size is stated for part of the rows, as once, few or many counts, or as a class when the clone is expanded.

TRBV5-4,NA,TRBD1,TRBJ1-1,CASSAGQGDHTEAFF,TGTGCCAGCAGCGCGGGACAGGGGGATCACACTGAAGCTTTCTTT
TRBV7-8,few,NA,TRBJ1-5,CASSLVQDYQPQHF,TGTGCCAGCAGCTTAGTTCAAGACTATCAGCCCCAGCATTTT
TRBV11-2,NA,NA,TRBJ2-3,CASSLDYGTQYF,TGTGCCAGCAGCTTAGACTACGGTACGCAGTATTTT
TRBV6-1,NA,NA,TRBJ2-7,CASSGPSPQYF,TGTGCCAGCAGTGGTCCCTCCCCCCAGTACTTC
TRBV28,once,TRBD1,TRBJ1-2,CASKGTANRYYDYTF,TGTGCCAGCAAAGGGACAGCAAACCGATACTATGACTACACCTTC
TRBV28,NA,NA,TRBJ1-5,CASSFQGFQPQHF,TGTGCCAGCAGTTTTCAGGGGTTTCAGCCCCAGCATTTT
TRBV10-3,NA,NA,TRBJ1-3,CAISSLGDGNTIYF,TGTGCCATCAGCTCCCTAGGGGATGGAAACACCATATATTTT
TRBV30,NA,NA,TRBJ2-3,CAWSPRSTDTQYF,TGTGCCTGGAGCCCGCGGAGCACAGATACGCAGTATTTT
TRBV11-2,once,TRBD2,TRBJ2-7,CASSLLAGGYEQYF,TGTGCCAGCAGCTTACTAGCGGGAGGCTACGAGCAGTACTTC
TRBV28,NA,NA,TRBJ1-2,CASSLRGVTDGYTF,TGTGCCAGCAGTTTACGGGGGGTAACCGATGGCTACACCTTC
TRBV9,NA,NA,TRBJ2-1,CASSGDSSYNEQFF,TGTGCCAGCAGCGGCGATAGCTCCTACAATGAGCAGTTCTTC
TRBV4-2,once,NA,TRBJ1-2,CASSPDISGSGYTF,TGTGCCAGCAGCCCAGACATCAGCGGATCCGGCTACACCTTC
TRBV5-1,NA,NA,TRBJ1-1,CASSSRADLMNTEAFF,TGCGCCAGCAGCTCCAGGGCGGACCTTATGAACACTGAAGCTTTCTTT
TRBV6-5,NA,NA,TRBJ2-7,CASSLDRNSYEQYF,TGTGCCAGCAGCCTGGACAGAAACTCCTACGAGCAGTACTTC
TRBV9,NA,NA,TRBJ2-7,CASSVGGSSYEQYF,TGTGCCAGCAGCGTAGGCGGTAGCTCCTACGAGCAGTACTTC
TRBV2,NA,NA,TRBJ2-5,CASTQRASSGQETQYF,TGTGCCAGCACTCAGAGGGCTAGTTCGGGCCAAGAGACCCAGTACTTC
TRBV7-8,NA,NA,TRBJ2-7,CASSISTISAYEQYF,TGTGCCAGCAGCATATCGACAATCTCGGCCTACGAGCAGTACTTC
TRBV2,NA,TRBD2,TRBJ2-5,CASRPLAGVVETQYF,TGTGCCAGCAGGCCCCTAGCGGGAGTGGTCGAGACCCAGTACTTC
TRBV27,NA,NA,TRBJ2-1,CASSFNNEQFF,TGTGCCAGCAGTTTTAACAATGAGCAGTTCTTC
TRBV6-5,NA,TRBD2,TRBJ2-7,CASSLAGGSYEQYF,TGTGCCAGCAGTTTAGCGGGGGGGTCCTACGAGCAGTACTTC
TRBV29-1,NA,TRBD1,TRBJ2-1,CSAEPGQGFYNEQFF,TGCAGCGCTGAACCGGGACAGGGATTCTACAATGAGCAGTTCTTC
TRBV29-1,few,NA,TRBJ1-2,CSVGQGRGYTF,TGCAGCGTTGGGCAGGGCAGAGGCTACACCTTC
TRBV28,NA,TRBD2,TRBJ2-5,CASSLSGGQETQYF,TGTGCCAGCAGTTTATCGGGGGGGCAAGAGACCCAGTACTTC
TRBV7-2,few,TRBD2,TRBJ2-1,CASSLVSGGYNEQFF,TGTGCCAGCAGCTTAGTTAGCGGGGGGTACAATGAGCAGTTCTTC
TRBV28,NA,NA,TRBJ2-7,CASSLQSAVPYEQYF,TGTGCCAGCAGTTTACAGAGCGCAGTCCCCTACGAGCAGTACTTC
TRBV2,NA,NA,TRBJ2-6,CASISFPGANVLTF,TGTGCCAGCATTAGTTTCCCTGGGGCCAACGTCCTGACTTTC
TRBV10-1,NA,NA,TRBJ2-7,CASSLSGSYEQYF,TGCGCCAGCAGTCTAAGCGGTTCCTACGAGCAGTACTTC
TRBV29-1,NA,NA,TRBJ2-7,CSVGTSYEQYF,TGCAGCGTAGGGACATCTTACGAGCAGTACTTC
TRBV27,NA,TRBD2,TRBJ2-1,CASTPQSGGYNEQFF,TGTGCCAGCACCCCTCAGAGCGGGGGTTACAATGAGCAGTTCTTC
TRBV6-1,NA,NA,TRBJ1-1,CASSLQGLAGTEAFF,TGTGCCAGCAGCCTACAGGGTCTGGCGGGCACTGAAGCTTTCTTT
TRBV19,NA,TRBD2,TRBJ2-2,CASRPYSGSNTGELFF,TGTGCCAGTAGGCCGTATAGCGGGTCGAACACCGGGGAGCTGTTTTTT
TRBV5-1,NA,NA,TRBJ1-6,CASSLDQGGNSPLHF,TGCGCCAGCAGCTTGGATCAGGGCGGCAATTCACCCCTCCACTTT
TRBV18,NA,TRBD2,TRBJ2-7,CASSPTRGSYEQYF,TGTGCCAGCTCACCAACCCGCGGGAGTTACGAGCAGTACTTC
TRBV7-2,NA,NA,TRBJ2-5,CASSFYLQETQYF,TGTGCCAGCAGCTTTTACTTACAAGAGACCCAGTACTTC
TRBV10-3,NA,NA,TRBJ1-5,CAISPRDNQDQPQHF,TGTGCCATCAGTCCCCGGGACAACCAAGACCAGCCCCAGCATTTT
TRBV2,NA,TRBD2,TRBJ2-5,CASSDRAGGQETQYF,TGTGCCAGCAGTGATCGAGCGGGAGGCCAAGAGACCCAGTACTTC
TRBV29-1,NA,NA,TRBJ2-3,CSVVPADTYRDTQYF,TGCAGCGTTGTTCCCGCTGACACCTACAGAGATACGCAGTATTTT